The present T cell receptor (beta chain) was sequenced within a study of T cells expressing NK-cell markers. Overall study findings and caveats: Questions lingered over whether expanded NKG2C+ T cell clones were HCMV-specific. Among four donors, these clonotypes also ranked first in the CD3+CD56-NKG2C+ fraction.

CDR1 is ENHRY, CDR2 SYGVKD, per germline. The length of the CDR3 is 14 residues. The TCR beta cDNA came from 5'RACE template switching with UMIs. One entry per CDR3 protein, without DNA, is what TCRdb gives after re-calling the 5' RACE reads. This listing includes fewer than 550,000 distinct CDR3 sequences. With respect to this clonotype: Its antigen is not known.

V gene TRBV10-3 combines with J gene TRBJ2-1; absent DNA, TCRdb's TRBD2 call cannot be checked. The source is a woman in her forties or fifties in good health. The specimen was blood T cells: a sorted CD56 or NKG2C T cell subset, CD4+ or CD8+ T cells, or bulk PBMC T cells (not recorded which). Here the CDR3 reads CAISHEGQRTEQFF.